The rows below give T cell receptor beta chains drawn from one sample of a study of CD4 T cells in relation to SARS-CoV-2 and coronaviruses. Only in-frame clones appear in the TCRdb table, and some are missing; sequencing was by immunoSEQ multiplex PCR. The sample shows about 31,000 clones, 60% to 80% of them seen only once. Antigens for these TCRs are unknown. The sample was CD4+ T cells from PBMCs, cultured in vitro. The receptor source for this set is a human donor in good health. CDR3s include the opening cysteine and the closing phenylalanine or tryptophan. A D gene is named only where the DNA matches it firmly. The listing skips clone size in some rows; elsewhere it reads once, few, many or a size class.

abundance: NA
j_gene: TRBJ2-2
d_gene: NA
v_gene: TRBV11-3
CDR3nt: TGTGCCAGCAGCTTAGGAGCCAGCTCCACCGGGGAGCTGTTTTTT
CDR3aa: CASSLGASSTGELFF

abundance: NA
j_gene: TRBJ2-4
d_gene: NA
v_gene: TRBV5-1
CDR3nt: TGCGCCAGCAGCTCCCCATATTCATCCAAAAACATTCAGTACTTC
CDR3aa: CASSSPYSSKNIQYF

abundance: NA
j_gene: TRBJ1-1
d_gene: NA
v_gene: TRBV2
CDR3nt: TGTGCCAGCAGTGAAGCGCACGGGGGCTACACTGAAGCTTTCTTT
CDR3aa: CASSEAHGGYTEAFF

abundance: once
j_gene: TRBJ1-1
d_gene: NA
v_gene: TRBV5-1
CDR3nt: TGCGCCAGCAGCTTGGCGGCGATCCGAACTGAAGCTTTCTTT
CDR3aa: CASSLAAIRTEAFF

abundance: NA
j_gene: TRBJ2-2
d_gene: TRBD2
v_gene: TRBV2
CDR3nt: TGTGCCAGCAGGGCTAGGGCGGGAGCGACAACCGGGGAGCTGTTTTTT
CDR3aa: CASRARAGATTGELFF

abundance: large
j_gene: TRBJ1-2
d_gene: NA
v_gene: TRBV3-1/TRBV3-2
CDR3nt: TGTGCCAGCAGCCGAGCGATAGGTCATGGCTACACCTTC
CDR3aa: CASSRAIGHGYTF

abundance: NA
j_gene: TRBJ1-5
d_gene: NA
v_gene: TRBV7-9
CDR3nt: TGTGCCAGCAGCTTAGTTACAGGAGATCAGCCCCAGCATTTT
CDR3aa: CASSLVTGDQPQHF

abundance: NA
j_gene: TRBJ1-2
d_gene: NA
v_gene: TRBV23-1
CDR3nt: TGCGCCAGCAGTCCGCAGGGAGATTTGGCTGGCTACACCTTC
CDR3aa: CASSPQGDLAGYTF

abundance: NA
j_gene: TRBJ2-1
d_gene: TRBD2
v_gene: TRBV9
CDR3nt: TGTGCCAGCAGCGTGGGACTAGCGGTTGGATCGGAGCAGTTCTTC
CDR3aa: CASSVGLAVGSEQFF

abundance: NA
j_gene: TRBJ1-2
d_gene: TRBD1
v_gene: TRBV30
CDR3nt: TGTGCCTGGGCTCGGGACAGGTCGCTTAACTATGGCTACACCTTC
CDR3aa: CAWARDRSLNYGYTF

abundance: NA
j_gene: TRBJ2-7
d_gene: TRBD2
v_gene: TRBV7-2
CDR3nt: TGTGCCAGCAGCTTAGTGACTAGCGGGTTAAGCTCCTACGAGCAGTACTTC
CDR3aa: CASSLVTSGLSSYEQYF

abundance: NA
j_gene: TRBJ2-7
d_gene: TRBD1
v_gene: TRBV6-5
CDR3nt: TGTGCCAGCAGGATAACAGGGGGCTTAAACTACGAGCAGTACTTC
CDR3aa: CASRITGGLNYEQYF

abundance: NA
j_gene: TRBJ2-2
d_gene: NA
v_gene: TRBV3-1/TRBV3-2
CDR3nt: TGTGCCAGCAGCCCTCGGGGGGCTAACACCGGGGAGCTGTTTTTT
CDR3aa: CASSPRGANTGELFF

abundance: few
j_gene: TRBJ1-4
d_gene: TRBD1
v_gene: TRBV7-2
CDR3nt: TGTGCCAGCAGCTTAGGAGACAGGGGCGATCGTGAAAAACTGTTTTTT
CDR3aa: CASSLGDRGDREKLFF

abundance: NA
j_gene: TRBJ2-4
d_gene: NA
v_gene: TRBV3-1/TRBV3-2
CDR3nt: TGTGCCAGCAGCCCCCAGGGGAACATTCAGTACTTC
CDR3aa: CASSPQGNIQYF

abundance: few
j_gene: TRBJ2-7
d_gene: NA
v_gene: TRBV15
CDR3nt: TGTGCCACCAGCAGTTTCCGGGGGAATGGCTACGAGCAGTACTTC
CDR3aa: CATSSFRGNGYEQYF

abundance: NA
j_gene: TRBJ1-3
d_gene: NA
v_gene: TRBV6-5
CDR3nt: TGTGCCAGCAGTCGGGGGGAAGGTGGAAACACCATATATTTT
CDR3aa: CASSRGEGGNTIYF

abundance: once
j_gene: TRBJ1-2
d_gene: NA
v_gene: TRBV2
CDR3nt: TGTGCCAGCCGTTTCACAGAAGGTGATTTTGGCTACACCTTC
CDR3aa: CASRFTEGDFGYTF

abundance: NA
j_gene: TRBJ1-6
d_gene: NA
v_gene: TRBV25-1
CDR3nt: TGTGCCAGCACCCATGGCAGGGCAAGTTCCCTCCACTTT
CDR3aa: CASTHGRASSLHF

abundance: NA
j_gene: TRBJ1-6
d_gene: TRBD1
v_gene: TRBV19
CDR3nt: TGTGCCAGTAGTATATCGATCATTCGGCAGGGGGGCTCACCCCTCCACTTT
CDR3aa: CASSISIIRQGGSPLHF

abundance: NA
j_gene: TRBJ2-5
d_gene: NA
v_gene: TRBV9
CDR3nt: TGTGCCAGCAGCACCAGCCCTCAAGAGACCCAGTACTTC
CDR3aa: CASSTSPQETQYF

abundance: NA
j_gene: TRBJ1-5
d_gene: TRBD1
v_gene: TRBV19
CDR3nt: TGTGCCAGTACCCCCGGGACAGGGGGCTGGAGCAATCAGCCCCAGCATTTT
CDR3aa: CASTPGTGGWSNQPQHF

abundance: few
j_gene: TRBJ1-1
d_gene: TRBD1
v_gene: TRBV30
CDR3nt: TGTGCCTGGAGCCTGGCGGGACAGGGGATAAGGGGAGCTTTCTTT
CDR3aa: CAWSLAGQGIRGAFF

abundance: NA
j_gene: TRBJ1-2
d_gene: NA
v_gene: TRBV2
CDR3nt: TGTGCCAGCAGTGAGCAGGACAGAAGTTCTGGCTACACCTTC
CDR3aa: CASSEQDRSSGYTF

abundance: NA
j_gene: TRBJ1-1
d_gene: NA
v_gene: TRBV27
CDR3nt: TGTGCCAGCAGTTCCTACGACAGGCACACTGAAGCTTTCTTT
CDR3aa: CASSSYDRHTEAFF

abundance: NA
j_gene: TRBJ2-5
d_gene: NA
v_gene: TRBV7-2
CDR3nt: TGTGCCAGCAGCTTAGGGGGTAGCCAAGAGACCCAGTACTTC
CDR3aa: CASSLGGSQETQYF

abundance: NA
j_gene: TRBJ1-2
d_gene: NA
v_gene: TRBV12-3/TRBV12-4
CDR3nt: TGTGCCAGCAGTTTAGAACGGCGGCCGGGCACCTTC
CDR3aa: CASSLERRPGTF

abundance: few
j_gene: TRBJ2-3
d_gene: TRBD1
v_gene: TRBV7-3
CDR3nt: TGTGCCAGCAGCTCAGGACAGGGGGCATTAGCAGATACGCAGTATTTT
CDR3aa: CASSSGQGALADTQYF

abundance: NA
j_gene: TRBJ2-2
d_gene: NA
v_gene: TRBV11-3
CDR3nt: TGTGCCAGCAGCCTCTTTGGGGACACCGGGGAGCTGTTTTTT
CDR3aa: CASSLFGDTGELFF

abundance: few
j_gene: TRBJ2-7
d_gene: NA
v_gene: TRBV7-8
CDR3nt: TGTGCCAGCAGCGTAAACTACGAGCAGTACTTC
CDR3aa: CASSVNYEQYF

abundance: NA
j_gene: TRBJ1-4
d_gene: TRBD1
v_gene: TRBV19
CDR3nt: TGTGCCAGTAGTATGCGGGGACAGGGTGCCACTAATGAAAAACTGTTTTTT
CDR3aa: CASSMRGQGATNEKLFF

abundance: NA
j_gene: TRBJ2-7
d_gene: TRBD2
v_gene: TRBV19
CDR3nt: TGTGCCAGTAGTAACGCGGGAGCCGGCTACGAGCAGTACTTC
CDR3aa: CASSNAGAGYEQYF

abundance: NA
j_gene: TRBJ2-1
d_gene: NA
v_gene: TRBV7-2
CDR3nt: TGTGCCAGCAGCTTATTCAACAATGAGCAGTTCTTC
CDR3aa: CASSLFNNEQFF

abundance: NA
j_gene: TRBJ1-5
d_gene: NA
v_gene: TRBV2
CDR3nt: TGTGCCAGCAGTGAGGGCAGGGGAGGTCAGCCCCAGCATTTT
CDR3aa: CASSEGRGGQPQHF

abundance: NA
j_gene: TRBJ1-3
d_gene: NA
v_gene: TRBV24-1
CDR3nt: TGTGCCACCAGCCGGGTCAGCAGAGGCTCTGGAAACACCATATATTTT
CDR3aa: CATSRVSRGSGNTIYF

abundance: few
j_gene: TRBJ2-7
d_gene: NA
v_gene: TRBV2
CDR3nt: TGTGCCAGCATTCAGACAGGTGTACGAGTAAGCTACGAGCAGTACTTC
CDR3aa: CASIQTGVRVSYEQYF

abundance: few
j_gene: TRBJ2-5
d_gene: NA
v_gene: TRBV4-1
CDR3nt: TGCGCCAGCAGCCAGACCCTGGGGGAGACCCAGTACTTC
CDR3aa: CASSQTLGETQYF

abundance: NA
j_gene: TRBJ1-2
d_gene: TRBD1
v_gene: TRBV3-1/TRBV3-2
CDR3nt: TGTGCCAGCAGCCAACCCGGACAGGGGCTTGGCTACACCTTC
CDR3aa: CASSQPGQGLGYTF

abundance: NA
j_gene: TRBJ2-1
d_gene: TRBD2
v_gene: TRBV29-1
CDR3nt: TGCAGCGTTGCCCCAGCGGGAGTGTATGAGCAGTTCTTC
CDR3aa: CSVAPAGVYEQFF

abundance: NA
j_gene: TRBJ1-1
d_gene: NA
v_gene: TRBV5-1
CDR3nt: TGCGCCAGCAGGGAAGGGGGTCAGGTGAACACTGAAGCTTTCTTT
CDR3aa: CASREGGQVNTEAFF

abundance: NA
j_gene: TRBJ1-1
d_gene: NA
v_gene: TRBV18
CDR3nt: TGTGCCAGCTCCTCAAGGGGTTTGAGGGGCGCGAACACTGAAGCTTTCTTT
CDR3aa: CASSSRGLRGANTEAFF

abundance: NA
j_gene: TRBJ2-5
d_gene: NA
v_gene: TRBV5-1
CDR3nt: TGCGCCAGCAGGGGTCCGGGGGCGATAGGGGAGACCCAGTACTTC
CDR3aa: CASRGPGAIGETQYF

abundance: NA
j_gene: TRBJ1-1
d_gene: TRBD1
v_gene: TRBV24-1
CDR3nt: TGTGCCACCAGTCCACAGGGGGCGCGGTTAAACACTGAAGCTTTCTTT
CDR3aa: CATSPQGARLNTEAFF

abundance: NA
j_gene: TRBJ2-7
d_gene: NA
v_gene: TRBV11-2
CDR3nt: TGTGCCAGCAGCTTAGGGGGGTGGGCTGCCTACGAGCAGTACTTC
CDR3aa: CASSLGGWAAYEQYF

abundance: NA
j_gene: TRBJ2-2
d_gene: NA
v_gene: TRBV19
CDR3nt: TGTGCCAGTAGCCCATCGACGGGGGTACCTACTTCCACCGGGGAGCTGTTTTTT
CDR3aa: CASSPSTGVPTSTGELFF

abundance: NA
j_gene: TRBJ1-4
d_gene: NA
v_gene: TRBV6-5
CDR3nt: TGTGCCAGCAGTTACCTGGCAGCAACTAATGAAAAACTGTTTTTT
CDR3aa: CASSYLAATNEKLFF

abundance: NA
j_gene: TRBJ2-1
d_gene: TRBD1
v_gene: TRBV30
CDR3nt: TGTGCCTGGAGCGCCGGACAGGGGGCGCTCGATGAGCAGTTCTTC
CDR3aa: CAWSAGQGALDEQFF

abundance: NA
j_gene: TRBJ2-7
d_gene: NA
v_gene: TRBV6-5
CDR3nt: TGTGCCAGCAGTTACGGCCGGGGAACCTACGAGCAGTACTTC
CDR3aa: CASSYGRGTYEQYF

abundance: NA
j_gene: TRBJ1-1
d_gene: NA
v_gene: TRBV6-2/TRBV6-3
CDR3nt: TGTGCCAGCAGCTACTCGAGGAGAACTGAAGCTTTCTTT
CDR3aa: CASSYSRRTEAFF

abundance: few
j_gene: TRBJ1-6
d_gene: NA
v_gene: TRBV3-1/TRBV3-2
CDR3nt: TGTGCCAGCAGCCAAGATTCGGGCGGAACCTATAATTCACCCCTCCACTTT
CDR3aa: CASSQDSGGTYNSPLHF

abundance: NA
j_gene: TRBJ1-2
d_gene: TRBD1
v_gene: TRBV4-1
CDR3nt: TGCGCCAGCAGCACACAACAGGGGAGCTATGGCTACACCTTC
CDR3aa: CASSTQQGSYGYTF

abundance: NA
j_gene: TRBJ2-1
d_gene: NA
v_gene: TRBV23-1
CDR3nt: TGCGCCAGCAGTCCAACAGGGAACCTATCGGACAATGAGCAGTTCTTC
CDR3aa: CASSPTGNLSDNEQFF

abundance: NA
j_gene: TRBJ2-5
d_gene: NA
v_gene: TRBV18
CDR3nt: TGTGCCAGCTCACCGGCCCAACAAGAGACCCAGTACTTC
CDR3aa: CASSPAQQETQYF